The clone carrying this T cell receptor (beta chain) was seen a few times. The sample comes from a study of T cells after yellow fever vaccination. TCRdb re-called the 5' RACE reads with MiXCR, one entry per CDR3 protein. The sample shows around 610,000 distinct CDR3 sequences, about 13% of them seen only once. CDR1 and CDR2 from the germline V gene are MDHEN and SYDVKM. The J segment lost 2 bases and the V segment lost 6 bases, leaving 10 bases of the junction unmatched. The CDR3 length is 15 residues. The material sequenced was PBMCs, taken on the day of the yellow fever booster vaccination. The chain couples TRBV28 to TRBJ2-7, with 7 bases fitting TRBD1. The clonotype originates from a young man who received the YFV17D yellow fever vaccine. In DNA form, the CDR3 reads TGTGCCAGCAGCAAGACCGGGACAGTTCCCTACGAGCAGTACTTC. Amino acids: CASSKTGTVPYEQYF.